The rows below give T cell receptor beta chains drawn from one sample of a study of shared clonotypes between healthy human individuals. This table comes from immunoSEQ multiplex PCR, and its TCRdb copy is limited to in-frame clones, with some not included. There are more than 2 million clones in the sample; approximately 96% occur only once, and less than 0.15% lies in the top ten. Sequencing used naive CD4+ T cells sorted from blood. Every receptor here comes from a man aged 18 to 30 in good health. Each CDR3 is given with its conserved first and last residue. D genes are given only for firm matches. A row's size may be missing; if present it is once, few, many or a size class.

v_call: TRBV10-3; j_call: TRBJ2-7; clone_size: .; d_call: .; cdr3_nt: TGTGCCATCAGGGGGGACACCTACGAGCAGTACTTC; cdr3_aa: CAIRGDTYEQYF
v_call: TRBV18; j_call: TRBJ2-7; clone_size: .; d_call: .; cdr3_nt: TGTGCCAGCTCACAGAAGACAGGCTACGAGCAGTACTTC; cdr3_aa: CASSQKTGYEQYF
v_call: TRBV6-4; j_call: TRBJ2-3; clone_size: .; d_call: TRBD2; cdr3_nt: TGTGCCAGCAGTGTATCTGCGGGGGGCGCAGATACGCAGTATTTT; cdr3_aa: CASSVSAGGADTQYF
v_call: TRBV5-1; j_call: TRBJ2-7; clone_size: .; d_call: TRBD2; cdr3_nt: TGCGCCAGCAGCATAGCGGGGGGGCCGTACGAGCAGTACTTC; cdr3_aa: CASSIAGGPYEQYF
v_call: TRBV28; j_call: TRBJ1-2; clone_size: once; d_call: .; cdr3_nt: TGTGCCAGCAGTTCGCACCGGGGTAACTATGGCTACACCTTC; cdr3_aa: CASSSHRGNYGYTF
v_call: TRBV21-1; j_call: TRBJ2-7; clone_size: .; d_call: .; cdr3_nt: TGTGCCAGCAGCAGTCGGACAGGGGGCGCCTACGAGCAGTACTTC; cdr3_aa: CASSSRTGGAYEQYF
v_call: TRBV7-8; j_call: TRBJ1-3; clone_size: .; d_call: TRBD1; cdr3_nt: TGTGCCAGCAGCCTTGGGACAGGGTCTGGAAACACCATATATTTT; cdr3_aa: CASSLGTGSGNTIYF
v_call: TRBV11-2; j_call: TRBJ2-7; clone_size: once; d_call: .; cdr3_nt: TGTGCCAGCAGCTTAGTCGGCGGGACCCCCTACGAGCAGTACTTC; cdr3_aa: CASSLVGGTPYEQYF
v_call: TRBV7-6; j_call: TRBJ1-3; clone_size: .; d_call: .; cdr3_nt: TGTGCCAGCAGCTTAGAAACACAGGGCCCCGGAAACACCATATATTTT; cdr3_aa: CASSLETQGPGNTIYF
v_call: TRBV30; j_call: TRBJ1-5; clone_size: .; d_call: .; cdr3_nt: TGTGCCTGGAGTCCCCAGGGATCGAGTCAGCCCCAGCATTTT; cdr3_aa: CAWSPQGSSQPQHF
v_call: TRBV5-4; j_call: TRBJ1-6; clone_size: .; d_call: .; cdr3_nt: TGTGCCAGCAGCCCGGGACATAGTTCACCCCTCCACTTT; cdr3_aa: CASSPGHSSPLHF
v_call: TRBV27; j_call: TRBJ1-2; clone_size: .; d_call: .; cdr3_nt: TGTGCCAGCTCGAACGAACCGGGGCAGACCTACACCTTC; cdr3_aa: CASSNEPGQTYTF
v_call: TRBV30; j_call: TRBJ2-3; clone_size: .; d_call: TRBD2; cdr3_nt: TGTGCCTGGAGGCGTCGAGGACAGCTAGCGGGCCGAAACTCAGATACGCAGTATTTT; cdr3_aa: CAWRRRGQLAGRNSDTQYF
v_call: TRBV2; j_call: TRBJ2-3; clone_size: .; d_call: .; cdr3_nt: TGTGCCAGCAGTGAACGGTCAGGGGCTTATGTTACGCAGTATTTT; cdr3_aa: CASSERSGAYVTQYF
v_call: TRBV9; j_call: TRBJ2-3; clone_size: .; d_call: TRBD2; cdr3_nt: TGTGCCAGCAGCGTTAGACTAGCGGGAGGGTCTACTAGCACAGATACGCAGTATTTT; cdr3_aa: CASSVRLAGGSTSTDTQYF
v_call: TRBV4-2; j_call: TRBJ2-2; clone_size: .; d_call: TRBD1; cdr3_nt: TGTGCCAGCAGCCACCCGGGACAGACAAACACCGGGGAGCTGTTTTTT; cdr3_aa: CASSHPGQTNTGELFF
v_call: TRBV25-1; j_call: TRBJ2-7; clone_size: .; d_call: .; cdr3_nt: TGTGCCAGCAGTGAATGGGGTTCCTACGAGCAGTACTTC; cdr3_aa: CASSEWGSYEQYF
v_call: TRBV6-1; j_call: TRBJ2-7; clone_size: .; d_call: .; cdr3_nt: TGTGCCGCCCAGGGATATGCGGGATACGAGCAGTACTTC; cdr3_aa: CAAQGYAGYEQYF
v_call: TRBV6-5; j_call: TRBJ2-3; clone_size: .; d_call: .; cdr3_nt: TGTGCCAGCAGTTACAACGGCAGGAGCACAGATACGCAGTATTTT; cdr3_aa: CASSYNGRSTDTQYF
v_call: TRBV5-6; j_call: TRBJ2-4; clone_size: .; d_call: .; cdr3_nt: TGTGCCAGCAGCTTGGACAGGGCCAAAAACATTCAGTACTTC; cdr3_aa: CASSLDRAKNIQYF
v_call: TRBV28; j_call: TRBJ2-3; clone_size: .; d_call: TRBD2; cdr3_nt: TGTGCCAGCAGTTCAACCGGGGGGATCACAGATACGCAGTATTTT; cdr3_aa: CASSSTGGITDTQYF